The source of this TCR beta chain is a study of blood T cells in healthy people across ages. General study points: Naive T cell percentage showed a strong correlation with the diversity of TCR beta.

Through a sample-barcoded 5' primer and a J-beta primer mix, a second PCR was run for roughly 6 to 12 cycles. Each cDNA was tagged by a template-switch adaptor containing 12 random nucleotides. Each CDR3 protein is one row after TCRdb ran MiXCR on the 5' RACE reads. The sample holds a few hundred thousand distinct CDR3 sequences, roughly a quarter seen once. In the case of this clonotype: Its specificity is unknown.

Trimming left V 8 bases short and J 0 bases short, with 16 bases between. The CDR3 is made up of 15 amino acids. Germline values: CDR1 SGHTA, CDR2 FQGTGA. Sequenced: blood. The receptor comes from a woman aged 70-85 years in good health. The V call is TRBV7-3, the J call TRBJ1-1; D gene unclear. CDR3 sequence: CASRERPFMNTEAFF. The CDR3 DNA is TGTGCCAGCCGGGAAAGACCCTTCATGAACACTGAAGCTTTCTTT.